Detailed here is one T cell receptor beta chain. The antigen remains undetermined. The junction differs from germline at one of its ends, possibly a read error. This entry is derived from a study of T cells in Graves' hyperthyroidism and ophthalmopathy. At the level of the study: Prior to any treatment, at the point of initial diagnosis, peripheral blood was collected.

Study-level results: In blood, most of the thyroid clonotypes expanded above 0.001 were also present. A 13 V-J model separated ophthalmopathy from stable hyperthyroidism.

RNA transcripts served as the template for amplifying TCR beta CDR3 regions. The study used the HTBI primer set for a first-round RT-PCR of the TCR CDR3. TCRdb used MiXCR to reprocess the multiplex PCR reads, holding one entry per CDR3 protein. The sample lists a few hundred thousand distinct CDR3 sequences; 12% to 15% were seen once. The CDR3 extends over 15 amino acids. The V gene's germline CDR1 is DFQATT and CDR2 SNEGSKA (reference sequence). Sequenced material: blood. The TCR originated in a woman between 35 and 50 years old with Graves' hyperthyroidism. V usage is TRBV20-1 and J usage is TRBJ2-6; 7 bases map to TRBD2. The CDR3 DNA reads TGCAGTGCGTGGGACTACCTCTCTGGAGCCAACGTCCTGACTTTC. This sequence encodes CSAWDYLSGANVLTF.